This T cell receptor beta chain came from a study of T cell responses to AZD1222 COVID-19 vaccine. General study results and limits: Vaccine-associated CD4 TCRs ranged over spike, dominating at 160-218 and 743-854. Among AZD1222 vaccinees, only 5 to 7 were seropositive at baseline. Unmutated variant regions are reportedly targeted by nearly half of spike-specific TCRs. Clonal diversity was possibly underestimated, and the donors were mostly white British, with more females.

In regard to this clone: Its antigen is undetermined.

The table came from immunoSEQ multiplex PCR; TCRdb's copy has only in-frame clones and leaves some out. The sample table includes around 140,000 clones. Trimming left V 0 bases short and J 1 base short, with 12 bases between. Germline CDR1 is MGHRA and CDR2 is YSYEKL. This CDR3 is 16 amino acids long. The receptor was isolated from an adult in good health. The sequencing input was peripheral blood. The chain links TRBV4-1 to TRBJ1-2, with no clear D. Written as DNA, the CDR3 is TGCGCCAGCAGCCAAGATGACACCTGGAATAACTATGGCTACACCTTC. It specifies CASSQDDTWNNYGYTF.